This is a list of T cell receptor beta chains from one sample in a study of blood T cell repertoires in COVID-19. Measured with immunoSEQ multiplex PCR; TCRdb has only the in-frame clones, and not every one. The table shows approximately 170,000 clones, with 81% occurring only once. What was sequenced was peripheral blood. These receptors were taken from a man in his sixties with active or convalescent COVID-19. CDR3s leave out the opening cysteine and the closing phenylalanine or tryptophan. A D gene is named only where the DNA matches it firmly.

TRBV5-1	.	TRBJ2-5	ASSTGDQETQY
TRBV5-6	TRBD1	TRBJ1-1	ASSYGTGSEAF
TRBV27	.	TRBJ1-2	VSSLSVTAGYT
TRBV7-9	TRBD1	TRBJ2-5	ASSLGTGWEETQY
TRBV18	TRBD1	TRBJ2-5	ASSPPDRVQDAQY
TRBV14	.	TRBJ2-7	ASSQAGGPPYEQY
TRBV10-2	TRBD2	TRBJ2-7	ASNSKTSEYEQY
TRBV18	TRBD2	TRBJ2-7	ASSPGLAYEQY
TRBV3-1/TRBV3-2	TRBD2	TRBJ2-7	ASSQGLAGAGYEQY
TRBV9	.	TRBJ2-7	ASSVVSETNYEQY
TRBV6-5	.	TRBJ1-2	ASGGAGGGYT
TRBV3-1/TRBV3-2	.	TRBJ2-1	ASSQGGRNEQF
TRBV6-5	.	TRBJ1-4	ASSRDSATNEKLF
TRBV10-1	TRBD2	TRBJ2-7	ASSDQTSGGFKEQY
TRBV29-1	TRBD1	TRBJ1-2	SVGTGQYYGYT
TRBV5-4	TRBD2	TRBJ2-3	ASSLVAGDSDTQY
TRBV12-2	.	TRBJ1-5	ASRRNSGGGPPNQPQH
TRBV5-1	TRBD1	TRBJ1-2	ASSPDGQGRGYT
TRBV20-1	.	TRBJ2-5	SASAGGRETQY
TRBV2	.	TRBJ2-7	ASNRDTTTYEQY
TRBV29-1	.	TRBJ2-3	SVEPRGTGSDTQY
TRBV6-5	.	TRBJ2-5	ASTLDRRQETQY
TRBV2	TRBD1	TRBJ2-4	ASSGQGLNIQY
TRBV15	.	TRBJ1-3	ATSSLSYSGNTIY
TRBV21-1	.	TRBJ2-7	ASSKVWGTGGSEQY
TRBV7-2	.	TRBJ1-4	ASSLGAGRGYEKLF
TRBV19	TRBD1	TRBJ1-1	ASRRQGRNTEAF
TRBV6-5	TRBD1	TRBJ1-2	ASSYGTGGTWGYT
TRBV11-1	TRBD1	TRBJ1-1	ASSLGQGKNTEAF
TRBV19	.	TRBJ1-3	ASYSHHTIY
TRBV7-8	.	TRBJ1-1	ASSFTPRSIRSTEAF
TRBV9	.	TRBJ1-2	ASSGGQLYGYT
TRBV6-5	TRBD1	TRBJ2-7	ASSYSSGQAYEQY
TRBV11-1	TRBD2	TRBJ2-3	ASSLLAGATDTQY
TRBV4-1	.	TRBJ2-3	ASSRLPPEAQY
TRBV15	.	TRBJ1-1	ATSRGYVGLNTEAF
TRBV10-3	TRBD1	TRBJ2-2	AISLTGGITGELF
TRBV2	TRBD1	TRBJ2-7	ASSAYLTGGEQY
TRBV2	TRBD2	TRBJ2-7	ASSVRLAGEGEQY
TRBV28	TRBD2	TRBJ2-7	ASRGGSVYEQY
TRBV28	TRBD1	TRBJ1-2	ASRGFEDRGRNYGYT
TRBV5-1	TRBD1	TRBJ2-1	ASSLEGASSYNEQF
TRBV3-1/TRBV3-2	TRBD2	TRBJ2-7	ASSQAGTSVYEQY
TRBV27	TRBD1	TRBJ1-1	ASSVRQGRINTEAF
TRBV5-1	.	TRBJ2-7	ASSFGDNSLEQY
TRBV7-9	TRBD1	TRBJ2-7	ASSPGQVITYEQY
TRBV7-9	.	TRBJ2-6	ASSLGLSGANVLT
TRBV27	TRBD2	TRBJ2-1	ASSLSVSGNYEQF
TRBV15	.	TRBJ2-3	ATSSRTYLEDTDTQY
TRBV3-1/TRBV3-2	TRBD1	TRBJ1-1	ASSLGGGQVPTEAF
TRBV10-2	.	TRBJ1-4	ASSESGGTTNEKLF
TRBV28	TRBD2	TRBJ2-3	ASSLWTSGRGGDTQY
TRBV24-1	.	TRBJ2-7	ATSDSAGPRAYEQY
TRBV6-1	TRBD1	TRBJ2-5	ASSEGLGTGRTQY
TRBV6-6	TRBD2	TRBJ2-1	ASTLTSGAYNEQF
TRBV7-6	TRBD2	TRBJ2-1	ASQLSGGKNYNEQF